Listed here are 22 T cell receptor beta chains from one sample, sequenced in a study of cytomegalovirus exposure and HLA in healthy donors. TCRdb's copy holds only in-frame clones and misses some; the assay was immunoSEQ multiplex PCR. The sample records roughly 98,000 clones, about 90% being singletons. Sequencing used PBMCs. Source of these receptors: a man younger than 35 in good health and CMV-seropositive.

The chain links TRBV5-1 to TRBJ2-7; TRBD1 matches 10 bases. With 3 bases clipped from V and 2 bases from J, the junction kept 5 bases outside the gene matches. This CDR3 region has 15 residues. From germline, CDR1 is SGHRS and CDR2 YFSETQ. In DNA, the CDR3 is TGCGCCAGCAGCTCGGACGGGACAGGGGCCTACGAGCAGTACTTC. This translates into CASSSDGTGAYEQYF.

The chain is built from TRBV15 and TRBJ1-1, with D perhaps matching TRBD1 (5 bases). The ends were cut back, 7 bases at V and 2 bases at J, with 14 bases in the middle. This CDR3 region has 14 residues. Germline-derived CDR1 and CDR2 are LNHNV and YYDKDF (reference sequence). CDR3 coding DNA: TGTGCCACCACAATGACAGACTCAAACACTGAAGCTTTCTTT. Amino acids: CATTMTDSNTEAFF.

The rearrangement links TRBV7-2 to TRBJ1-5; TRBD1 agrees at 9 bases. Per germline, CDR1 SGHTA and CDR2 FQGNSA. The ends lost 5 bases at V and 2 bases at J; junction bases unmatched: 4. The CDR3 totals 15 residues. This CDR3 reads CASSVRDRGNQPQHF. DNA for the CDR3: TGTGCCAGCAGCGTCCGGGACAGGGGCAATCAGCCCCAGCATTTT.

The gene calls are TRBV5-4 and TRBJ2-7; D unresolved. There are 13 residues in the CDR3. Looked up from germline, CDR1 is SGHNT and CDR2 is YYREEE (reference sequence). Trimming cost V 4 bases and J 3 bases, with 11 bases left between them. The CDR3 bases are TGTGCCAGCAGCCTAGGAAGCAGCTACGAGCAGTACTTC. Amino acid sequence: CASSLGSSYEQYF.

The rearrangement uses TRBV5-4 and TRBJ1-4, with 9 bases aligning to TRBD1. J lost 7 bases, V lost 4 bases, and 5 bases had no gene match. The V gene's germline CDR1 is SGHNT and CDR2 YYREEE (reference sequence). There are 14 residues in the CDR3. The chain's CDR3 is CASSIQGAAEKLFF. The CDR3, as DNA: TGTGCCAGCAGCATACAGGGGGCGGCTGAAAAACTGTTTTTT.

The CDR3 here is CAITGLVTDTQYF. CDR3 DNA: TGTGCCATCACGGGACTAGTAACTGATACGCAGTATTTT. The chain employs TRBV10-3 and TRBJ2-3, with 8 bases aligning to TRBD2. Looked up from germline, CDR1 is ENHRY and CDR2 is SYGVKD. The CDR3 loop spans 13 amino acids. V shed 7 bases and J 6 bases; nucleotides not matched to a gene: 6.

The genes are TRBV25-1 and TRBJ2-4; tentatively, D is TRBD1 (6 bases). CDR1 is MGHDK, CDR2 SYGVNS, per germline. Trimming removed 3 bases at V and 9 bases at J, with 12 bases between. The CDR3 spans 13 residues. Written as DNA, the CDR3 is TGTGCCAGCAGTGAGCCAGGGGTTGGCATTCAGTACTTC. Translating gives CASSEPGVGIQYF.

The rearrangement links TRBV7-6 to TRBJ2-2; 9 bases match TRBD2. The CDR3 covers 18 residues. CDR1 is SGHVS, CDR2 FNYEAQ, per germline. Trimming cost V 5 bases and J 3 bases; bases outside gene matches: 13. The CDR3: CASSRDSSGRSDTGELFF. The CDR3 region has the DNA TGTGCCAGCAGCCGAGACTCGAGCGGGAGGTCGGACACCGGGGAGCTGTTTTTT.

This sequence joins TRBV5-6 and TRBJ2-5, with a possible D match to TRBD1 (5 bases). Germline CDR1 reads SGHDT; CDR2 reads YYEEEE. V was shortened by 2 bases and J by 5 bases, with 16 bases between the two germline ends. The CDR3 consists of 15 residues. The CDR3 is CASSLAHLKGETQYF. CDR3 DNA sequence: TGTGCCAGCAGCTTAGCCCATCTTAAGGGGGAGACCCAGTACTTC.

V gene TRBV27 combines with J gene TRBJ1-1; 7 positions agree with TRBD1. V lost 4 bases to trimming and J lost 0 bases; unmatched junction nucleotides: 2. Germline CDR1 and CDR2: MNHEY and SMNVEV (reference sequence). The CDR3 consists of 14 residues. In DNA form, the CDR3 reads TGTGCCAGCAGTTGGGGACAGATGAACACTGAAGCTTTCTTT. This sequence encodes CASSWGQMNTEAFF.

The chain is built from TRBV7-8 and TRBJ1-4; 8 nucleotides agree with TRBD1. J gave up 5 bases and V 0 bases, and 8 bases lay outside the gene matches. The CDR3 has 17 residues. Germline values: CDR1 SGHVS, CDR2 FQNEAQ. The CDR3 here is CASSLARDRPLNEKLFF. CDR3 bases: TGTGCCAGCAGCTTAGCACGGGACAGGCCTTTAAATGAAAAACTGTTTTTT.

The V and J genes are TRBV4-1 and TRBJ2-5; 10 nucleotides match TRBD2. The CDR3 loop spans 15 amino acids. V trimming: 1 base; J trimming: 5 bases; junction bases outside the gene matches: 4. Germline V gives CDR1 MGHRA, CDR2 YSYEKL. In DNA, the CDR3 is TGCGCCAGCAGCCAAGTCAGCGGGGGGGGCGAGACCCAGTACTTC. It translates to CASSQVSGGGETQYF.

The chain joins TRBV7-9 to TRBJ1-2; D gene unclear. Germline V lookup: CDR1 SEHNR, CDR2 FQNEAQ (reference sequence). This CDR3 is 14 amino acids long. The V end lost 3 bases, the J end lost 4 bases, and 12 bases lay between the germline ends. The CDR3 nucleotides read TGTGCCAGCAGCTTTTTCAGCGCGACCTATGGCTACACCTTC. Residues: CASSFFSATYGYTF.

Only one count was recorded for this clone. This chain connects TRBV18 to TRBJ2-5; D possibly corresponds to TRBD2 (5 bases). The germline V gene encodes CDR1 KGHSH and CDR2 LQKENI. The CDR3 totals 11 residues. The V gene lost 6 bases and the J gene lost 5 bases, with 7 bases spanning the gap. The CDR3 nucleotides read TGTGCCAGCTCGACGGGGGAGACCCAGTACTTC. This translates into CASSTGETQYF.

The chain employs TRBV4-3 and TRBJ1-2; D unresolved. Germline V gives CDR1 LGHNA, CDR2 YSLEER. V was clipped by 1 base and J by 1 base, with 13 bases between them. The CDR3 runs 16 residues. CDR3 bases: TGCGCCAGCAGCCAAGCCCTTGTGAGTGATAACTATGGCTACACCTTC. As protein: CASSQALVSDNYGYTF.

This chain links TRBV10-3 with TRBJ1-2; 9 nucleotides agree with TRBD1. The V and J ends lost 4 bases and 3 bases, in that order; junction bases with no gene match: 6. The CDR3 is 15 amino acids. In germline, CDR1 is ENHRY, CDR2 SYGVKD. CDR3 coding DNA: TGTGCCATCAGTGGAGAAACAGGGGGCGACTATGGCTACACCTTC. Protein product: CAISGETGGDYGYTF.

The chain employs TRBV19 and TRBJ1-5; D gene unclear. This CDR3 has 13 amino acids. Per the germline V gene, CDR1 is LNHDA and CDR2 is SQIVND (reference sequence). Deletions cut 3 bases from V and 4 bases from J, with 7 bases between. Here the CDR3 DNA reads TGTGCCAGTAGTATCGGGAGGAATCAGCCCCAGCATTTT. Translation: CASSIGRNQPQHF.

A single count supports this clone. CDR3 sequence: CASSLGTSGVGETQYF. The CDR3 nucleotides are TGTGCCAGCAGCCTAGGGACTAGTGGGGTGGGGGAGACCCAGTACTTC. The chain uses TRBV5-5 and TRBJ2-5, with TRBD2 matching over 8 bases. This CDR3 has 16 amino acids. In germline, CDR1 is SGHKS, CDR2 YYEKEE (reference sequence). Trimming removed 4 bases from V and 5 bases from J; junction bases left unmatched: 13.

The chain employs TRBV2 and TRBJ1-5, with D tentatively TRBD1 (5 bases). The CDR3 totals 16 residues. Looked up from germline, CDR1 is SNHLY and CDR2 is FYNNEI. Trimming removed 2 bases at V and 4 bases at J, with 15 bases between. DNA for the CDR3: TGTGCCAGCAGTGAACAAGGAACAGGAAGTAATCAGCCCCAGCATTTT. It encodes CASSEQGTGSNQPQHF.

The table lists this clone with a count of one. The gene calls are TRBV2 and TRBJ1-5; 9 nucleotides agree with TRBD1. CDR3 size: 14 residues. Looked up from germline, CDR1 is SNHLY and CDR2 is FYNNEI. The V segment lost 6 bases and the J segment 2 bases; nucleotides outside the gene matches: 2. The CDR3 spells CASRRTGGNQPQHF. DNA for the CDR3: TGTGCCAGCAGACGGACAGGGGGCAATCAGCCCCAGCATTTT.

The chain is built from TRBV28 and TRBJ1-1, with D unresolved. The germline V gene encodes CDR1 MDHEN and CDR2 SYDVKM. Deletions cut 0 bases from V and 1 base from J, with 6 bases between. The CDR3 totals 14 residues. The CDR3 loop is CASSLWRGNTEAFF. As DNA, the CDR3 is TGTGCCAGCAGTTTATGGCGGGGGAACACTGAAGCTTTCTTT.

V is TRBV7-9 and J is TRBJ2-7, with 8 bases lining up with TRBD2. CDR1 SEHNR and CDR2 FQNEAQ come from the germline V gene (reference sequence). CDR3 length: 15 residues. V lost 5 bases and J lost 6; bases outside the gene matches: 12. CDR3 DNA sequence: TGTGCCAGCAGCGTCTTGGCGGGGGGACTGACCGAGCAGTACTTC. It encodes CASSVLAGGLTEQYF.